One sample yielded the 24 T cell receptor beta chains listed below, sequenced in a study of chemoradiotherapy in HPV16-positive cancers. Sequencing used immunoSEQ multiplex PCR; TCRdb keeps in-frame clones, though not all of them. Of more than 8,000 clones detected, approximately 80% appear once; the ten largest clones hold 10%. Collection of the sample occurred from a patient who underwent chemoradiotherapy. These receptor sequences come from a human donor with HPV-associated anogenital cancer.

This chain uses TRBV29-1 with TRBJ2-3, with D perhaps matching TRBD1 or TRBD2 (6 bases each). CDR1 and CDR2 (germline): SQVTM, ANQGSEA. V dropped 7 bases and J dropped 0 bases, with 14 bases sitting between them. CDR3 length: 14 amino acids. CDR3 in DNA: TGCAGCGCAGTAAGAGGGGGGAGCACAGATACGCAGTATTTT. Its protein product is CSAVRGGSTDTQYF.

This chain connects TRBV9 to TRBJ2-3, with TRBD2 matching over 8 bases. The CDR3 has 18 residues. J was trimmed by 3 bases and V by 4 bases; bases with no gene match: 16. Germline V gene lookup returns CDR1 SGDLS and CDR2 YYNGEE. CDR3 bases: TGTGCCAGCAGCCCCCGAGCTAGCGGGCTAAGAGAAACAGATACGCAGTATTTT. Residues: CASSPRASGLRETDTQYF.

The chain couples TRBV29-1 to TRBJ2-5; TRBD2 might be the D (6 bases). Germline V gene data show CDR1 as SQVTM and CDR2 as ANQGSEA. V was pared by 4 bases and J by 5 bases, with 14 bases between. This CDR3 comprises 13 residues. CDR3 sequence reads: CSVGGGPGETQYF. CDR3 sequence (DNA): TGCAGCGTTGGTGGAGGGCCGGGGGAGACCCAGTACTTC.

The chain uses TRBV7-2 and TRBJ1-3; 8 positions agree with TRBD1. Looked up from germline, CDR1 is SGHTA and CDR2 is FQGNSA. V lost 4 bases to trimming and J lost 1 base; unmatched junction nucleotides: 12. This CDR3 contains 18 residues. This CDR3 reads CASSSEGWTGSSGNTIYF. For the CDR3, the DNA is TGTGCCAGCAGCTCCGAAGGGTGGACAGGGTCGTCTGGAAACACCATATATTTT.

The chain links TRBV5-6 to TRBJ1-1; D is uncertain. This CDR3 is 13 amino acids long. Germline V lookup: CDR1 SGHDT, CDR2 YYEEEE. Trimming left V 1 base short and J 5 bases short, with 9 bases between. The DNA for the CDR3 is TGTGCCAGCAGCTTGCACCCCAGAACTGAAGCTTTCTTT. Protein product: CASSLHPRTEAFF.

The V call is TRBV5-5, the J call TRBJ1-6; D may be TRBD1 (6 bases). V dropped 0 bases and J dropped 8 bases, with 15 bases sitting between them. The CDR3 length is 16 residues. CDR1 is SGHKS, CDR2 YYEKEE, per germline (reference sequence). CDR3: CASSLVTGSGDSPLHF. The CDR3 bases are TGTGCCAGCAGCTTGGTTACAGGGTCCGGGGATTCACCCCTCCACTTT. The full variable domain, its missing parts supplied by reference TRBV5-5 and TRBJ1-6, is DAGVTQSPTHLIKTRGQQVTLRCSPISGHKSVSWYQQVLGQGPQFIFQYYEKEERGRGNFPDRFSARQFPNYSSELNVNALLLGDSALYLCASSLVTGSGDSPLHFGNGTRLTVT.

This chain joins TRBV5-1 and TRBJ1-1, with 7 nucleotides matching TRBD1. CDR1 and CDR2 (germline): SGHRS, YFSETQ. The ends lost 2 bases at V and 6 bases at J; junction bases unmatched: 7. This CDR3 is built from 14 residues. Written as DNA, the CDR3 is TGCGCCAGCAGCTTTATAGGACAGGTCTCTGAAGCTTTCTTT. This encodes CASSFIGQVSEAFF.

The chain is built from TRBV5-5 and TRBJ1-6; D not resolved. V lost 1 base and J lost 7, with 9 bases in between. The length of the CDR3 is 14 residues. Germline V gene lookup returns CDR1 SGHKS and CDR2 YYEKEE (reference sequence). The CDR3 bases are TGTGCCAGCAGCTTGTTGGATTGGAATTCACCCCTCCACTTT. This translates into CASSLLDWNSPLHF.

This clone was observed a few times. The chain carries TRBV6-1 and TRBJ1-1; D gene ambiguous. Trimming removed 1 base from V and 8 bases from J, with 8 bases in between. In germline, CDR1 is MNHNS, CDR2 SASEGT. The CDR3 has 12 residues. This CDR3 reads CASSEVVMEAFF. For the CDR3, the DNA is TGTGCCAGCAGTGAAGTCGTGATGGAAGCTTTCTTT.

The chain recombines TRBV29-1 with TRBJ1-2; possible D gene TRBD1, 6 bases. The germline V and J ends were trimmed by 3 bases and 5 bases, with 13 bases remaining between them. Germline values: CDR1 SQVTM, CDR2 ANQGSEA. CDR3 length: 13 residues. In DNA, the CDR3 is TGCAGCGTTGATAGGGGGAAGGGATATGGCTACACCTTC. It yields the protein CSVDRGKGYGYTF.

This clone was detected only a few times. The V call is TRBV2, the J call TRBJ2-1; 14 bases fit TRBD2. CDR1 and CDR2 (germline): SNHLY, FYNNEI. Unmatched junction bases numbered 10, after V lost 6 bases and J lost 0 bases. The CDR3 is 19 amino acids. The CDR3: CASRVPGLAGVSSYNEQFF. The CDR3 DNA is TGTGCCAGCAGAGTACCGGGACTAGCGGGGGTGAGCTCCTACAATGAGCAGTTCTTC. The whole variable domain, remainder taken from reference TRBV2 and TRBJ2-1, is EPEVTQTPSHQVTQMGQEVILRCVPISNHLYFYWYRQILGQKVEFLVSFYNNEISEKSEIFDDQFSVERPDGSNFTLKIRSTKLEDSAMYFCASRVPGLAGVSSYNEQFFGPGTRLTVL.

The rearrangement links TRBV19 to TRBJ2-1; D possibly corresponds to TRBD2 (6 bases). This CDR3 region has 13 residues. V was clipped by 4 bases and J by 15 bases, with 19 bases between them. Germline V CDR1 and CDR2: LNHDA, SQIVND (reference sequence). The CDR3 bases are TGTGCCAGTAGTACCCGAGGACTATCGAGGGGGTTCTTC. It encodes CASSTRGLSRGFF.

The chain joins TRBV11-2 to TRBJ2-5; 14 bases line up with TRBD2. Germline V gene lookup returns CDR1 SGHAT and CDR2 FQNNGV. The CDR3 loop spans 17 amino acids. J gave up 2 bases and V 3 bases, and 5 bases lay outside the gene matches. For the CDR3, the DNA is TGTGCCAGCAGCTTGCGGGGACTAGCGGGGGAACAAGAGACCCAGTACTTC. Protein sequence: CASSLRGLAGEQETQYF. Looking up the rest from reference TRBV11-2 and TRBJ2-5 gives the full variable domain: EAGVAQSPRYKIIEKRQSVAFWCNPISGHATLYWYQQILGQGPKLLIQFQNNGVVDDSQLPKDRFSAERLKGVDSTLKIQPAKLEDSAVYLCASSLRGLAGEQETQYFGPGTRLLVL.

V usage is TRBV4-1 and J usage is TRBJ1-6; D is uncertain. CDR3 length: 15 amino acids. CDR1 and CDR2 (germline): MGHRA, YSYEKL. The germline V and J ends were trimmed by 4 bases and 7 bases, with 14 bases remaining between them. CDR3 DNA sequence: TGCGCCAGCAGCCCCGAGGGTCTGGGGAATTCACCCCTCCACTTT. Amino acid sequence: CASSPEGLGNSPLHF.

This clone was seen a single time. This chain links TRBV6-5 with TRBJ2-7, with D possibly being TRBD1 (6 bases). Germline V CDR1 and CDR2: MNHEY, SVGAGI. V was clipped by 0 bases and J by 4 bases, with 13 bases between them. The length of the CDR3 is 15 residues. The CDR3 loop is CASSYSPQGGYEQYF. In nucleotides, the CDR3 is TGTGCCAGCAGTTACTCCCCACAGGGTGGTTACGAGCAGTACTTC.

This clone occurred a few times. The rearrangement links TRBV2 to TRBJ2-3; 7 nucleotides align to TRBD2. The germline CDR1 and CDR2 sequences are SNHLY and FYNNEI. J lost 4 bases, V lost 3 bases, and 4 bases had no gene match. The CDR3 extends over 14 amino acids. The CDR3 loop is CASSDASGADTQYF. CDR3 DNA sequence: TGTGCCAGCAGTGACGCTAGCGGTGCAGATACGCAGTATTTT.

This clone was picked up a small number of times. This chain connects TRBV19 to TRBJ1-6, with D maybe TRBD1 (5 bases). V gave up 0 bases and J gave up 8 bases, with 14 bases separating them. The CDR3 runs to 16 residues. Per germline, CDR1 LNHDA and CDR2 SQIVND (reference sequence). The chain's CDR3 is CASSIDGTSSDSPLHF. CDR3 in DNA: TGTGCCAGTAGTATAGACGGGACCTCCTCGGATTCACCCCTCCACTTT.

The rearrangement uses TRBV4-1 and TRBJ1-2; D may be TRBD1 (5 bases). CDR3 size: 17 residues. CDR1 and CDR2 from the germline V gene are MGHRA and YSYEKL. Trimming stripped 3 bases from V and 4 bases from J, with 21 bases between. CDR3: CASSQGLEYRDLYGYTF. CDR3 in DNA: TGCGCCAGCAGCCAGGGTCTAGAATACCGGGACCTCTATGGCTACACCTTC.

The chain has TRBV5-4 and TRBJ1-3; D might be TRBD1 (6 bases). The CDR3 extends over 12 amino acids. Germline V gene lookup returns CDR1 SGHNT and CDR2 YYREEE (reference sequence). Trimming took off 9 bases at V and 2 bases at J, with 9 bases between the two ends. CDR3 region: CAIGGPGNTIYF. CDR3 nucleotide sequence: TGTGCCATAGGGGGTCCTGGAAACACCATATATTTT.

The chain links TRBV4-3 to TRBJ1-1, with 9 bases identical to TRBD1. The J segment lost 6 bases and the V segment lost 3 bases, leaving 8 bases of the junction unmatched. Per germline, CDR1 LGHNA and CDR2 YSLEER. The CDR3 is 15 residues long. The CDR3 region has the DNA TGCGCCAGCAGCCATATGGGACAGGGAAACCCTGAAGCTTTCTTT. It is translated as CASSHMGQGNPEAFF.

J is TRBJ1-1 and V is TRBV28, with TRBD1 as a possible D gene (5 bases). Germline CDR1 and CDR2: MDHEN and SYDVKM. The CDR3 length is 17 residues. V was trimmed by 4 bases and J by 1 base, leaving 19 bases between them. Written as DNA, the CDR3 is TGTGCCAGCAGTTCGTCTGATAGGGGCCTAAGGAACACTGAAGCTTTCTTT. This gives the protein CASSSSDRGLRNTEAFF. The full variable domain, completed using reference TRBV28 and TRBJ1-1, is DVKVTQSSRYLVKRTGEKVFLECVQDMDHENMFWYRQDPGLGLRLIYFSYDVKMKEKGDIPEGYSVSREKKERFSLILESASTNQTSMYLCASSSSDRGLRNTEAFFGQGTRLTVV.

The chain carries TRBV5-1 and TRBJ2-7, with 8 nucleotides matching TRBD1. The V gene end was trimmed by 3 bases and the J gene end by 1 base; junction bases not matched to a gene: 0. CDR3 length: 13 amino acids. Germline CDR1 and CDR2: SGHRS and YFSETQ. The CDR3, as DNA: TGCGCCAGCAGCTGGGACAGGTCCTACGAGCAGTACTTC. Protein sequence: CASSWDRSYEQYF.

The rearrangement uses TRBV18 and TRBJ1-1, with unresolved D. Germline CDR1 and CDR2: KGHSH and LQKENI. This CDR3 region has 14 residues. V shed 4 bases and J shed 1 base, with 10 bases lying between them. The CDR3 loop is CASSRDGENTEAFF. The CDR3 DNA follows: TGTGCCAGCTCACGCGACGGGGAGAACACTGAAGCTTTCTTT.

The rearrangement uses TRBV5-4 and TRBJ2-1; possibly TRBD1 for D (5 bases). Trimming stripped 4 bases from V and 4 bases from J, with 18 bases between. CDR1 SGHNT and CDR2 YYREEE come from the germline V gene (reference sequence). This CDR3 contains 16 residues. This CDR3 is CASSGSLGARYNEQFF. The CDR3 DNA sequence: TGTGCCAGCAGCGGTAGCTTAGGGGCCAGATACAATGAGCAGTTCTTC.